This entry features one TCR beta chain sequence. CD4+ and CD8+ T cells were sorted from PBMCs stained for CD3, CD4 and CD8. The sample is drawn from a study of CD8+ T cells in alopecia areata. About the study: After 6 to 18 months of tofacitinib, follow-up continued 6 months off drug.

The CDR3 consists of 13 residues. V gave up 0 bases and J gave up 6 bases, with 9 bases separating them. The V gene's germline CDR1 is SGDLS and CDR2 YYNGEE. It was cDNA, reverse transcribed from extracted RNA, that served as the sequencing template. Sequencing used immunoSEQ multiplex PCR; TCRdb keeps in-frame clones, though not all of them. The top ten hold 0.8% to 1% of the sample, which has around 140,000 clones, 45% to 60% seen once. The clonotype originates from a human donor with alopecia areata. V and J are TRBV9 and TRBJ1-2; D call uncertain. Sequenced here: CD4+ T cells sorted from blood, sampled at week 0. CDR3 sequence (DNA): TGTGCCAGCAGCGTAGATCCGGGGAATGGCTACACCTTC. Translation gives CASSVDPGNGYTF.